The 5 T cell receptor beta chains below were found in one sample sequenced in a study of PD-L1 blockade in urothelial cancer. Sequenced by immunoSEQ multiplex PCR; TCRdb stores in-frame clones only, minus some. The sample includes roughly 45,000 clones, approximately 80% of them seen just once. Specified time point: peripheral blood 6 weeks after treatment start. This specimen was PBMCs, taken around atezolizumab (anti-PD-L1) treatment. The receptors shown here come from a man aged 70 or older with urothelial cancer.

V gene TRBV30 combines with J gene TRBJ2-7; D might be TRBD2 (6 bases). Trimming shortened V by 3 bases and J by 6 bases, and 15 bases separated the two germline ends. From germline, CDR1 is GTSNPN and CDR2 SVGIG (reference sequence). The CDR3 contains 13 residues. The CDR3 DNA follows: TGTGCCTGGAGGGCGCGGGACCCAGGCGAGCAGTACTTC. Translating gives CAWRARDPGEQYF.

In DNA form, the CDR3 reads TGCGCCAGCAGATCGTCGGAGGCCGGCTACAATGAGCAGTTCTTC. It specifies CASRSSEAGYNEQFF. The gene calls are TRBV4-1 and TRBJ2-1; D is perhaps TRBD2 (5 bases). The CDR3 contains 15 residues. Trimming pared 6 bases from V and 3 bases from J, leaving 15 bases between. CDR1 and CDR2 from the germline V gene are MGHRA and YSYEKL.

V usage is TRBV9 and J usage is TRBJ1-1, with a tentative D call TRBD1 (6 bases). Germline V gene lookup returns CDR1 SGDLS and CDR2 YYNGEE. V was pared by 0 bases and J by 0 bases, with 12 bases between. This CDR3 comprises 16 residues. CDR3 sequence (DNA): TGTGCCAGCAGCGTAGAGGATGACAGGCTGAACACTGAAGCTTTCTTT. This codes for CASSVEDDRLNTEAFF.

J is TRBJ1-4 and V is TRBV4-1; D call uncertain. Trimming took off 0 bases at V and 8 bases at J, with 13 bases between the two ends. The germline V gene has CDR1 MGHRA and CDR2 YSYEKL. The CDR3 runs to 15 residues. This chain's CDR3 is CASSQDRGVREKLFF. The CDR3 nucleotides are TGCGCCAGCAGCCAAGATCGCGGGGTACGGGAAAAACTGTTTTTT.

The chain links TRBV27 to TRBJ1-1, with 7 bases fitting TRBD1. Germline loops: CDR1 MNHEY, CDR2 SMNVEV (reference sequence). CDR3 size: 16 residues. V shed 4 bases and J 0 bases; nucleotides not matched to a gene: 8. This chain's CDR3 is CASSSRQGLMNTEAFF. For the CDR3, the DNA is TGTGCCAGCAGTTCCCGACAGGGCCTCATGAACACTGAAGCTTTCTTT.